This T cell receptor (beta chain) was sequenced during a study of shared clonotypes between healthy human individuals. The overall study: With ages of 18 to 49, the donors were two women and three men.

This CDR3 contains 15 residues. Germline assignment: CDR1 MNHEY and CDR2 SMNVEV (reference sequence). Trimming took 6 bases from V and 1 from J; bases not matched to a gene: 4. CD45RO-negative CD8 cells positively selected for CCR7 made up the naive population, which excluded terminally differentiated effector memory CD45RA+ cells. Points on this clone: Its antigen is not known.

Every subset had its genomic DNA shared out evenly among several immunoSEQ plates. Here immunoSEQ multiplex PCR was the method, and the copy in TCRdb shows in-frame clones only, minus some. Among about 680,000 clones listed, about 90% were seen once. Overall study findings and caveats: Memory subsets generally showed lower estimated richness than naive subsets. The study's rarefaction showed incomplete sorted-subset sequencing despite large depth.

V gene TRBV27 combines with J gene TRBJ2-7, with 12 bases aligning to TRBD2. This receptor was identified in a man under 40 in good health. Input material: naive CD8+ T cells sorted from blood. CDR3: CASRHTSGRSYEQYF. The CDR3 DNA follows: TGTGCCAGCAGACATACTAGCGGGAGGTCCTACGAGCAGTACTTC.